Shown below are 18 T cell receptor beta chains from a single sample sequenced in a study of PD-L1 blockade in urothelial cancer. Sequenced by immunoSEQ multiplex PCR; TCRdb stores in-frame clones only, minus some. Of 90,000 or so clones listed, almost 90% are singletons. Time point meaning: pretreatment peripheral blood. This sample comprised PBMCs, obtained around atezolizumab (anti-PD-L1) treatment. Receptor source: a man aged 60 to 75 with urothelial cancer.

The CDR3 nucleotides are TGCGCCAGCAGCCAAACAGGGGGCTCCAATCAGCCCCAGCATTTT. Amino acid sequence: CASSQTGGSNQPQHF. The chain couples TRBV4-3 to TRBJ1-5; 9 bases agree with TRBD1. The CDR3 is 15 amino acids. The trim removed 2 bases at V and 3 bases at J, leaving 2 bases unmatched. Germline V CDR1 and CDR2: LGHNA, YSLEER.

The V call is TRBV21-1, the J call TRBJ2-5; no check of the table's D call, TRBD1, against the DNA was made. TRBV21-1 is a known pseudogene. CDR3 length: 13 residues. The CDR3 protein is CAPRSAGAETQYF. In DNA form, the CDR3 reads TGTGCCCCGAGGTCGGCAGGGGCGGAGACCCAGTACTTC.

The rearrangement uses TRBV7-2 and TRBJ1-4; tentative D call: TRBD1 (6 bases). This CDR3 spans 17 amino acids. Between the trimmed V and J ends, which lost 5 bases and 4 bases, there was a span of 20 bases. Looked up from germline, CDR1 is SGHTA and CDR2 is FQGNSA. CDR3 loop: CASSKVHLQGDNEKLFF. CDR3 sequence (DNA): TGTGCCAGCAGCAAAGTCCACTTACAGGGAGATAATGAAAAACTGTTTTTT.

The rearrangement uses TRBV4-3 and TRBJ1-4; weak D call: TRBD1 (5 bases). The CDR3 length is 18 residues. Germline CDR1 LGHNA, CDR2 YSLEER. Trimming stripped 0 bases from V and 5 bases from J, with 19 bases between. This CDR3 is CASSQEPLPLGGNEKLFF. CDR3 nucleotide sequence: TGCGCCAGCAGCCAAGAACCCCTTCCTCTGGGGGGAAATGAAAAACTGTTTTTT.

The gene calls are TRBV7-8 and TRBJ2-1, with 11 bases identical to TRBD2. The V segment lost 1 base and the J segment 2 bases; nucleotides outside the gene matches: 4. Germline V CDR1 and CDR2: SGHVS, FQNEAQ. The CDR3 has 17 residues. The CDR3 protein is CASSLGNSGGAYNEQFF. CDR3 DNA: TGTGCCAGCAGCTTAGGGAATAGCGGGGGGGCCTACAATGAGCAGTTCTTC.

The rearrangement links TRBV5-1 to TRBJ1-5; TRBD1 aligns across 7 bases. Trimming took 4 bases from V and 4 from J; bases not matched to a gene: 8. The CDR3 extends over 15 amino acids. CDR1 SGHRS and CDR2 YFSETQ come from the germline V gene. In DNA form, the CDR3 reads TGCGCCAGCAGCCTTATGGGACAGATTAATCAGCCCCAGCATTTT. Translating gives CASSLMGQINQPQHF.

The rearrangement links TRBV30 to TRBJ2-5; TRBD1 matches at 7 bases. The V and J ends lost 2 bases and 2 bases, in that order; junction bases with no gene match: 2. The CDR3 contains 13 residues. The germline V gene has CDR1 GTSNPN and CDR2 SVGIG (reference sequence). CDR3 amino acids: CAWSRQGQETQYF. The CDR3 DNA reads TGTGCCTGGAGTAGACAGGGTCAAGAGACCCAGTACTTC.

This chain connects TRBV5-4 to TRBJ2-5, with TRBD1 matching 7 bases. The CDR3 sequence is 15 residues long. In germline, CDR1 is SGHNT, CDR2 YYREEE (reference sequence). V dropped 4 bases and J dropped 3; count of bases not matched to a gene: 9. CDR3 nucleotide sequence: TGTGCCAGCAGCCCCAGCCTGGGGACAGAAGAGACCCAGTACTTC. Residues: CASSPSLGTEETQYF.

This chain's CDR3 is CASSLTGGTETQYF. In DNA form, the CDR3 reads TGTGCCAGCAGCCTCACCGGGGGAACAGAGACCCAGTACTTC. The chain links TRBV5-5 to TRBJ2-5, with TRBD2 as a possible D gene (6 bases). V was trimmed by 4 bases and J by 4 bases, leaving 14 bases between them. CDR1 and CDR2 (germline): SGHKS, YYEKEE (reference sequence). This CDR3 has 14 amino acids.

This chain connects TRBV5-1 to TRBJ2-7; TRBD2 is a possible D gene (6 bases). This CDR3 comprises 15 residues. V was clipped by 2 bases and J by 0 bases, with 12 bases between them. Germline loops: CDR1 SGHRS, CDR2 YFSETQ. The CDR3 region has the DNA TGCGCCAGCAGCTTAAGGGCGGGATCCTCCTACGAGCAGTACTTC. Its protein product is CASSLRAGSSYEQYF.

The CDR3 reads CASRTPRARASGDGELFF. The CDR3 region has the DNA TGTGCCAGCAGGACCCCAAGGGCAAGGGCTAGCGGGGACGGGGAGCTGTTTTTT. The J gene is TRBJ2-2, the V gene TRBV7-2; 9 bases are shared with TRBD2. This CDR3 comprises 18 residues. V trimming: 6 bases; J trimming: 7 bases; junction bases outside the gene matches: 18. Germline-derived CDR1 and CDR2 are SGHTA and FQGNSA. The full variable domain, with the rest looked up from reference TRBV7-2 and TRBJ2-2, is GAGVSQSPSNKVTEKGKDVELRCDPISGHTALYWYRQSLGQGLEFLIYFQGNSAPDKSGLPSDRFSAERTGGSVSTLTIQRTQQEDSAVYLCASRTPRARASGDGELFFGEGSRLTVL.

CDR3 residues: CASSHGGILRNTEAFF. The CDR3 DNA follows: TGTGCCAGCAGCCATGGGGGGATCTTGAGGAACACTGAAGCTTTCTTT. The V call is TRBV14, the J call TRBJ1-1; maybe TRBD1 (5 bases). Germline CDR1 reads SGHDN; CDR2 reads FVKESK. The CDR3 totals 16 residues. Trimming left V 3 bases short and J 1 base short, with 15 bases between.

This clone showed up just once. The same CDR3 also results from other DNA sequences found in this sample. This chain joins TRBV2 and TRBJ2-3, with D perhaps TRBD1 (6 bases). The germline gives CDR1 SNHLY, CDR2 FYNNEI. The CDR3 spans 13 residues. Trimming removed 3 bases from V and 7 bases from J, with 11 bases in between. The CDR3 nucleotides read TGTGCCAGCAGTGAGGCAGGGGCCAATACGCAGTATTTT. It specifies CASSEAGANTQYF.

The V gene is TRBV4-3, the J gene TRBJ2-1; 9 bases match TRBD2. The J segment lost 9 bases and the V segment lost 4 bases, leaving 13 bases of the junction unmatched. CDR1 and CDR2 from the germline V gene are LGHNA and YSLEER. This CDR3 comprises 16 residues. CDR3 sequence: CASSRELAGGLGEQFF. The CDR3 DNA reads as TGCGCCAGCAGCCGAGAACTAGCGGGCGGACTAGGTGAGCAGTTCTTC.

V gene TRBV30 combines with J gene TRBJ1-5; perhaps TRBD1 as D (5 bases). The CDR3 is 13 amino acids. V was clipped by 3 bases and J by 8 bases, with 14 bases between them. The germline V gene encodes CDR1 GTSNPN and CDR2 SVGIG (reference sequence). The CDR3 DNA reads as TGTGCCTGGAGGAGGAATCAGGGTGAGCCCCAGCATTTT. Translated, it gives CAWRRNQGEPQHF.

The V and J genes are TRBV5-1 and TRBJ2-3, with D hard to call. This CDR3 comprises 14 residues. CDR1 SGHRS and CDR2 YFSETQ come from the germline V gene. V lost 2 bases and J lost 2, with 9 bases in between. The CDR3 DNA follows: TGCGCCAGCAGCTTAGCGAGACCCACAGATACGCAGTATTTT. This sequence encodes CASSLARPTDTQYF. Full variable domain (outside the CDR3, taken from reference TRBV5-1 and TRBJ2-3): KAGVTQTPRYLIKTRGQQVTLSCSPISGHRSVSWYQQTPGQGLQFLFEYFSETQRNKGNFPGRFSGRQFSNSRSEMNVSTLELGDSALYLCASSLARPTDTQYFGPGTRLTVL.

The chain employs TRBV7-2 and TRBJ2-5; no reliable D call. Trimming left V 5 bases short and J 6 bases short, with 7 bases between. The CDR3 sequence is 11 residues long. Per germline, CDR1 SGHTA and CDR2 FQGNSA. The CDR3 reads CASSLQKTQYF. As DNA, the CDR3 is TGTGCCAGCAGCCTTCAGAAGACCCAGTACTTC.

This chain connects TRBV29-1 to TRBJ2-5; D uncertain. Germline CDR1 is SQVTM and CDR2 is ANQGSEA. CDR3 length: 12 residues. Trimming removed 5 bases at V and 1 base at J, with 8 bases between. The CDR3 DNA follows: TGCAGCGTTCGACATGCCCAAGAGACCCAGTACTTC. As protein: CSVRHAQETQYF. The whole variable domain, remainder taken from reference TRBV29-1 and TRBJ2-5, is SAVISQKPSRDICQRGTSLTIQCQVDSQVTMMFWYRQQPGQSLTLIATANQGSEATYESGFVIDKFPISRPNLTFSTLTVSNMSPEDSSIYLCSVRHAQETQYFGPGTRLLVL.